These T cell receptor beta chains were read from a single sample in a study of blood T cell repertoires in COVID-19. Only in-frame clones appear in the TCRdb table, and some are missing; sequencing was by immunoSEQ multiplex PCR. The top ten clones hold about 0.6% of a sample with 400,000 or so clones, around 90% of them seen once. The sequenced sample was PBMCs or T cells enriched from blood (not recorded which). Receptors originate from a man aged 18 to 29 who had recovered from COVID-19. CDR3s include the opening cysteine and the closing phenylalanine or tryptophan. The D gene is left open where the match is weak. Clone size is not always given. Where it is, it says once, few, many or a class for expanded clones.

TRBD1 | TRBJ1-2 | . | TRBV12-3/TRBV12-4 | CASSFDRAGYTF | TGTGCCAGCAGTTTCGACAGGGCCGGCTACACCTTC
TRBD2 | TRBJ2-1 | . | TRBV5-4 | CASSLAGVTGGEQFF | TGTGCCAGCAGCTTAGCGGGAGTGACAGGCGGTGAGCAGTTCTTC
TRBD2 | TRBJ2-7 | . | TRBV2 | CASSVAGAPSYEQYF | TGTGCCAGCAGTGTAGCGGGGGCCCCCTCCTACGAGCAGTACTTC
TRBD2 | TRBJ2-1 | once | TRBV11-2 | CASSPRGGNRYNEQFF | TGTGCCAGCAGCCCACGGGGGGGAAACAGGTACAATGAGCAGTTCTTC
. | TRBJ1-4 | few | TRBV14 | CASSPVEGSDEKLFF | TGTGCCAGCAGCCCAGTGGAGGGGTCGGACGAAAAACTGTTTTTT
. | TRBJ1-3 | . | TRBV6-1 | CASSEAQEHTIYF | TGTGCCAGCAGTGAAGCGCAGGAACACACCATATATTTT
. | TRBJ1-2 | . | TRBV20-1 | CSASYAQYNYGYTF | TGCAGTGCTAGTTACGCACAATATAACTATGGCTACACCTTC
. | TRBJ1-3 | . | TRBV2 | CASTTASGNTIYF | TGTGCCAGCACGACAGCCTCTGGAAACACCATATATTTT
TRBD1 | TRBJ2-2 | . | TRBV11-2 | CASSRGQGYTGELFF | TGTGCCAGCAGCCGAGGACAGGGGTACACCGGGGAGCTGTTTTTT
TRBD1 | TRBJ2-2 | . | TRBV27 | CASSFLKRGQGRTGELFF | TGTGCCAGCAGTTTCCTGAAGAGGGGACAGGGTCGGACCGGGGAGCTGTTTTTT
TRBD1 | TRBJ1-5 | . | TRBV27 | CASSNRGNQPQHF | TGTGCCAGCAGCAACAGGGGTAATCAGCCCCAGCATTTT
. | TRBJ2-6 | . | TRBV28 | CASSFQGSGANVLTF | TGTGCCAGCAGTTTTCAGGGCTCTGGGGCCAACGTCCTGACTTTC
TRBD1 | TRBJ2-5 | once | TRBV19 | CASGQGSVQETQYF | TGTGCCAGCGGACAGGGGAGTGTCCAAGAGACCCAGTACTTC
TRBD2 | TRBJ2-1 | once | TRBV25-1 | CASSGTSGLLQFF | TGTGCCAGCAGCGGGACTAGCGGACTTTTGCAGTTCTTC
. | TRBJ2-6 | . | TRBV15 | CATSGGSVSGANVLTF | TGTGCCACCAGCGGGGGGTCGGTCTCTGGGGCCAACGTCCTGACTTTC
. | TRBJ1-5 | . | TRBV5-1 | CASSLGPDRARLMSNQPQHF | TGCGCCAGCAGCTTGGGCCCGGACAGAGCCCGGTTGATGAGCAATCAGCCCCAGCATTTT
TRBD1 | TRBJ1-1 | . | TRBV27 | CASSHRDRQNTEAFF | TGTGCCAGCAGTCACCGGGACAGGCAAAACACTGAAGCTTTCTTT
. | TRBJ1-3 | . | TRBV30 | CAWSVLRAGSSGNTIYF | TGTGCCTGGAGTGTACTCAGGGCGGGGTCCTCTGGAAACACCATATATTTT
. | TRBJ2-7 | . | TRBV10-2 | CASSEHISYEQYF | TGCGCCAGCAGTGAGCACATCTCCTACGAGCAGTACTTC
TRBD1 | TRBJ1-6 | . | TRBV28 | CASSPLMSEGAGSPLHF | TGTGCCAGCAGCCCCCTGATGAGTGAGGGGGCTGGCTCACCCCTCCACTTT
TRBD2 | TRBJ2-2 | few | TRBV4-2 | CASRLAGNTGELFF | TGTGCCAGTAGACTAGCGGGGAACACCGGGGAGCTGTTTTTT
TRBD1 | TRBJ1-6 | . | TRBV6-5 | CASRATGVYSPLHF | TGTGCCAGCAGAGCCACAGGGGTATACTCACCCCTCCACTTT
. | TRBJ1-1 | . | TRBV3-1/TRBV3-2 | CASSLKGGIWNTEAFF | TGTGCCAGCAGCCTCAAGGGAGGGATTTGGAACACTGAAGCTTTCTTT
TRBD1 | TRBJ1-6 | . | TRBV7-8 | CASSLQDRIGNSPLHF | TGTGCCAGCAGCTTACAGGACAGGATTGGGAATTCACCCCTCCACTTT
TRBD1 | TRBJ1-2 | . | TRBV9 | CASSKDRNYGYTF | TGTGCCAGCAGCAAGGACAGGAACTATGGCTACACCTTC
. | TRBJ2-5 | . | TRBV28 | CASSSRGTGQETQYF | TGTGCCAGCAGTTCGCGGGGGACAGGACAAGAGACCCAGTACTTC
. | TRBJ1-1 | . | TRBV7-9 | CASTLQVLSEAFF | TGTGCCAGCACCCTACAGGTTCTGTCTGAAGCTTTCTTT
TRBD1 | TRBJ2-5 | . | TRBV5-1 | CASSIGTDIQETQYF | TGCGCCAGCAGCATAGGGACAGATATACAAGAGACCCAGTACTTC
. | TRBJ1-1 | . | TRBV7-9 | CASSLTLAGTEAFF | TGTGCCAGCAGCTTAACCCTAGCGGGGACTGAAGCTTTCTTT
. | TRBJ1-1 | few | TRBV6-1 | CASSDRWNTEAFF | TGTGCCAGCAGTGACAGATGGAACACTGAAGCTTTCTTT
. | TRBJ1-6 | once | TRBV2 | CASSFASNSPLHF | TGTGCCAGCAGTTTTGCCAGTAATTCACCCCTCCACTTT
TRBD1 | TRBJ1-5 | . | TRBV18 | CASSGQGLTQPQHF | TGTGCCAGCTCCGGACAGGGGCTCACTCAGCCCCAGCATTTT
. | TRBJ1-2 | . | TRBV9 | CASSPDWGPYGYTF | TGTGCCAGCAGCCCGGACTGGGGGCCCTATGGCTACACCTTC
TRBD1 | TRBJ2-6 | . | TRBV28 | CASRGTGVAGANVLTF | TGTGCCAGCAGGGGGACAGGGGTTGCTGGGGCCAACGTCCTGACTTTC
. | TRBJ1-4 | . | TRBV28 | CASSSLMGGPEKLFF | TGTGCCAGCAGTTCCCTAATGGGAGGACCTGAAAAACTGTTTTTT
TRBD1 | TRBJ1-2 | . | TRBV2 | CAILGGGTGGDGYTF | TGTGCCATACTCGGGGGCGGGACAGGGGGAGATGGCTACACCTTC
. | TRBJ1-2 | . | TRBV29-1 | CSVERGYGYTF | TGCAGCGTTGAAAGGGGGTATGGCTACACCTTC
TRBD2 | TRBJ2-7 | few | TRBV9 | CASSLLSSGSISEQYF | TGTGCCAGCAGCTTACTATCTAGCGGGAGTATCAGCGAGCAGTACTTC
TRBD1 | TRBJ1-3 | . | TRBV6-6 | CASSQPGQVSGNTIYF | TGTGCCAGCAGTCAACCGGGACAGGTTTCTGGAAACACCATATATTTT
. | TRBJ1-3 | . | TRBV2 | CASSELGNTIYF | TGTGCCAGCAGCGAACTTGGAAACACCATATATTTT
TRBD2 | TRBJ2-1 | once | TRBV10-3 | CAISEAGGLSEQFF | TGTGCCATCAGTGAGGCGGGGGGCCTTTCTGAGCAGTTCTTC
TRBD1 | TRBJ2-7 | . | TRBV30 | CAWSVGTGSYEQYF | TGTGCCTGGAGTGTAGGGACAGGCTCCTACGAGCAGTACTTC
. | TRBJ1-5 | . | TRBV6-5 | CASRRSDQPQHF | TGTGCCAGCAGGAGGTCCGATCAGCCCCAGCATTTT
. | TRBJ1-1 | . | TRBV18 | CASSPLSQPGNTEAFF | TGTGCCAGCTCACCACTTAGTCAGCCAGGTAACACTGAAGCTTTCTTT
TRBD2 | TRBJ2-6 | few | TRBV19 | CASSIGRAGANVLTF | TGTGCCAGTAGTATTGGGAGGGCTGGGGCCAACGTCCTGACTTTC
TRBD1 | TRBJ1-4 | . | TRBV5-1 | CASSLAGTGVSTNEKLFF | TGCGCCAGCAGCTTGGCCGGGACAGGGGTTAGCACTAATGAAAAACTGTTTTTT
. | TRBJ1-1 | . | TRBV30 | CAWMEGNTEAFF | TGTGCCTGGATGGAGGGGAACACTGAAGCTTTCTTT
TRBD1 | TRBJ1-6 | . | TRBV6-5 | CASSTTGTGWPPLHF | TGTGCCAGCAGTACAACCGGGACAGGGTGGCCACCCCTCCACTTT
. | TRBJ2-7 | . | TRBV2 | CASSENPAAGEQYF | TGTGCCAGCAGTGAAAACCCAGCGGCGGGCGAGCAGTACTTC
. | TRBJ2-1 | once | TRBV25-1 | CASSESSGNEQFF | TGTGCCAGCAGTGAATCCAGCGGTAATGAGCAGTTCTTC
. | TRBJ2-7 | . | TRBV12-5 | CASGLDTAGEQYF | TGTGCTAGTGGTTTGGACACTGCGGGCGAGCAGTACTTC
. | TRBJ1-5 | . | TRBV10-1 | CASSADSNQPQHF | TGCGCCAGCAGTGCGGACAGTAATCAGCCCCAGCATTTT
TRBD1 | TRBJ1-3 | . | TRBV28 | CASSGGGQVNTNTIYF | TGTGCCAGCAGTGGGGGGGGACAGGTGAATACCAACACCATATATTTT
. | TRBJ2-7 | once | TRBV28 | CASSFGGQSSYEQYF | TGTGCCAGCAGTTTCGGGGGGCAAAGCTCCTACGAGCAGTACTTC